These 13 T cell receptor beta chains share one sample of origin, sequenced in a study of blood T cell repertoires in COVID-19. The protocol was immunoSEQ multiplex PCR, while the TCRdb copy is restricted to in-frame clones and leaves out a portion. The sample carries about 270,000 clones, approximately 85% recorded once. Sequencing used peripheral blood. The origin of the receptors is a woman in her seventies with acute or convalescent COVID-19.

The genes are TRBV2 and TRBJ2-2, with D possibly being TRBD2 (5 bases). This CDR3 region has 15 residues. CDR1 is SNHLY and CDR2 is FYNNEI in the germline V gene. V lost 7 bases to trimming and J lost 2 bases, with 14 bases between them. In nucleotides, the CDR3 is TGTGCCAGCACCCTAGGGCGGGCAAACACCGGGGAGCTGTTTTTT. This translates into CASTLGRANTGELFF.

CDR3 nucleotides: TGTGCCAGCAGCTTAGTTCGCCGGCAAGAGACCCAGTACTTC. It specifies CASSLVRRQETQYF. The chain is built from TRBV7-2 and TRBJ2-5; D remains unclear. This CDR3 contains 14 residues. Per the germline V gene, CDR1 is SGHTA and CDR2 is FQGNSA. Trimming pared 1 base from V and 2 bases from J, leaving 8 bases between.

The chain has TRBV5-5 and TRBJ1-1, with D possibly being TRBD1 (6 bases). This CDR3 contains 14 residues. Trimming took off 5 bases at V and 5 bases at J, with 16 bases between the two ends. Looked up from germline, CDR1 is SGHKS and CDR2 is YYEKEE (reference sequence). This chain's CDR3 is CASRRQAVGTEAFF. CDR3 DNA: TGTGCCAGCAGGAGACAGGCGGTTGGGACTGAAGCTTTCTTT. Complete variable domain (other parts from reference TRBV5-5 and TRBJ1-1): DAGVTQSPTHLIKTRGQQVTLRCSPISGHKSVSWYQQVLGQGPQFIFQYYEKEERGRGNFPDRFSARQFPNYSSELNVNALLLGDSALYLCASRRQAVGTEAFFGQGTRLTVV.

This clone was seen a few times. This sequence joins TRBV19 and TRBJ2-3, with D possibly matching TRBD2 (7 bases). The CDR3 contains 14 residues. Trimming took off 8 bases at V and 3 bases at J, with 15 bases between the two ends. The V gene's germline CDR1 is LNHDA and CDR2 SQIVND (reference sequence). CDR3 bases: TGTGCCAGTGGACCTGGGGGGGCGACAGATACGCAGTATTTT. It codes for CASGPGGATDTQYF.

The V and J genes are TRBV5-4 and TRBJ2-7; 10 bases match TRBD2. J was trimmed by 5 bases and V by 4 bases; bases with no gene match: 6. This CDR3 is 14 amino acids long. CDR1 and CDR2 from the germline V gene are SGHNT and YYREEE (reference sequence). The CDR3 reads CASSRTSGADEQYF. The CDR3 nucleotides read TGTGCCAGCAGCCGGACTAGCGGTGCCGACGAGCAGTACTTC.

The CDR3 nucleotides read TGTGCCATCAGTGAGTCCGTAGCCAGCACTGAAGCTTTCTTT. Amino acid sequence: CAISESVASTEAFF. The chain carries TRBV10-3 and TRBJ1-1; no firm D call. The germline V gene has CDR1 ENHRY and CDR2 SYGVKD. The V gene lost 0 bases and the J gene lost 4 bases, with 9 bases spanning the gap. The CDR3 runs to 14 residues.

CDR3: CSVVSSGNTIYF. CDR3 in DNA: TGCAGCGTTGTGAGCTCTGGAAACACCATATATTTT. This chain joins TRBV29-1 and TRBJ1-3, with unresolved D. This CDR3 has 12 amino acids. The germline V and J ends were trimmed by 4 bases and 0 bases, with 4 bases remaining between them. Germline loops: CDR1 SQVTM, CDR2 ANQGSEA. The variable domain in full, with the rest retrieved from reference TRBV29-1 and TRBJ1-3, is SAVISQKPSRDICQRGTSLTIQCQVDSQVTMMFWYRQQPGQSLTLIATANQGSEATYESGFVIDKFPISRPNLTFSTLTVSNMSPEDSSIYLCSVVSSGNTIYFGEGSWLTVV.

This clone was counted a single time. The V and J genes are TRBV5-1 and TRBJ1-1; D not resolved. The CDR3 loop spans 14 amino acids. Trimming took 4 bases from V and 1 from J, leaving 11 bases between them. In germline, CDR1 is SGHRS, CDR2 YFSETQ. For the CDR3, the DNA is TGCGCCAGCAGCCCGATGAGCCCGAACACTGAAGCTTTCTTT. Amino acids: CASSPMSPNTEAFF.

J is TRBJ2-3 and V is TRBV5-1; 9 bases agree with TRBD2. The germline V gene has CDR1 SGHRS and CDR2 YFSETQ. Trimming removed 6 bases from V and 4 bases from J; junction bases left unmatched: 6. The CDR3 has 14 residues. DNA of the CDR3: TGCGCCAGCATGGCGGGGGGGAGCGCAGATACGCAGTATTTT. Encoded protein: CASMAGGSADTQYF.

This clone was seen just once. This sequence joins TRBV10-3 and TRBJ1-1; 10 nucleotides line up with TRBD1. CDR3 length: 14 residues. V was pared by 6 bases and J by 1 base, with 2 bases of the junction left unmatched. Germline-derived CDR1 and CDR2 are ENHRY and SYGVKD. DNA for the CDR3: TGTGCCATCAGCGGGACAGGGGCGAACACTGAAGCTTTCTTT. Its protein product is CAISGTGANTEAFF.

The rearrangement joins TRBV9 to TRBJ2-1, with D tentatively TRBD2 (5 bases). Germline-derived CDR1 and CDR2 are SGDLS and YYNGEE. This CDR3 is built from 14 residues. V lost 6 bases and J lost 9, with 19 bases in between. The CDR3 here is CASKYRLREGEQFF. CDR3 bases: TGTGCCAGCAAATACAGACTGCGTGAGGGTGAGCAGTTCTTC. Filled out from reference TRBV9 and TRBJ2-1, the complete variable domain reads DSGVTQTPKHLITATGQRVTLRCSPRSGDLSVYWYQQSLDQGLQFLIQYYNGEERAKGNILERFSAQQFPDLHSELNLSSLELGDSALYFCASKYRLREGEQFFGPGTRLTVL.

The rearrangement links TRBV5-4 to TRBJ2-3; 12 positions agree with TRBD2. V was pared by 4 bases and J by 3 bases, with 3 bases of the junction left unmatched. Germline lookup yields CDR1 SGHNT and CDR2 YYREEE (reference sequence). The CDR3 has 15 residues. The chain's CDR3 is CASSPSGGVTDTQYF. In nucleotides, the CDR3 is TGTGCCAGCAGCCCTAGCGGGGGGGTGACAGATACGCAGTATTTT.

The sample holds a few counts of this clone. The V call is TRBV7-8, the J call TRBJ1-2; D perhaps matches TRBD1 (6 bases). Germline values: CDR1 SGHVS, CDR2 FQNEAQ. The CDR3 runs 17 residues. Trimming cost V 5 bases and J 1 base, with 20 bases left between them. CDR3 nucleotide sequence: TGTGCCAGCAGCAAGAGGGTTTACAGGGTCATTAACTATGGCTACACCTTC. Amino acid sequence: CASSKRVYRVINYGYTF.